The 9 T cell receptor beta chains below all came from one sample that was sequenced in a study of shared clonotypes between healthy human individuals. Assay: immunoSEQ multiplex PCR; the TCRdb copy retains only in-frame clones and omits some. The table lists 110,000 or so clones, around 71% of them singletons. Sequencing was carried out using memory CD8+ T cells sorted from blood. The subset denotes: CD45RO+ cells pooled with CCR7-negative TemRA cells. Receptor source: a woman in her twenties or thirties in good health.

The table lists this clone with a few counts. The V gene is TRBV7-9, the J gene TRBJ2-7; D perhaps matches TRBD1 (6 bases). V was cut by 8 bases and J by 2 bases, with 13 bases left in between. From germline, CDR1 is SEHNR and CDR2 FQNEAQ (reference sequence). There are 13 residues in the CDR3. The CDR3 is CASSVGDTYEQYF. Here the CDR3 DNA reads TGTGCCAGCTCAGTGGGGGACACCTACGAGCAGTACTTC.

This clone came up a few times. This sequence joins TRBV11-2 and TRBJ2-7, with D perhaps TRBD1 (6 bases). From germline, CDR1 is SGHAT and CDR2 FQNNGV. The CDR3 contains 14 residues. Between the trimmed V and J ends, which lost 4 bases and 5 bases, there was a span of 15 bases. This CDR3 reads CASSSTGDFHEQYF. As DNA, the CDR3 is TGTGCCAGCAGCTCGACAGGTGATTTCCACGAGCAGTACTTC.

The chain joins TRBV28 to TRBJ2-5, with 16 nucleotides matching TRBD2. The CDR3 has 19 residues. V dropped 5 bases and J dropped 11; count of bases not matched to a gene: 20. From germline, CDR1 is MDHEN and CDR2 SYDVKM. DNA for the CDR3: TGTGCCAGCAGTGCCCCGGGACTAGCGGGAGGGGAAAGGTTTGTGGAGCAGTACTTC. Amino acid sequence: CASSAPGLAGGERFVEQYF.

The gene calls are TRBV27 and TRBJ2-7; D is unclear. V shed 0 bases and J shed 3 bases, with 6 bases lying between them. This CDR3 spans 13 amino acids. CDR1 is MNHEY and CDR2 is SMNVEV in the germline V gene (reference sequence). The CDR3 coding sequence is TGTGCCAGCAGTTTATCGACACGCTACGAGCAGTACTTC. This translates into CASSLSTRYEQYF.

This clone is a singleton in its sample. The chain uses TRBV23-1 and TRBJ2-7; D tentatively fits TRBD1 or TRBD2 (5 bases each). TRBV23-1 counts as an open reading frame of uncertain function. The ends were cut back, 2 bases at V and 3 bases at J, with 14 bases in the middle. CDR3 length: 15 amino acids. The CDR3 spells CASSQPGTSNYEQYF. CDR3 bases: TGCGCCAGCAGTCAACCCGGGACGAGTAACTACGAGCAGTACTTC.

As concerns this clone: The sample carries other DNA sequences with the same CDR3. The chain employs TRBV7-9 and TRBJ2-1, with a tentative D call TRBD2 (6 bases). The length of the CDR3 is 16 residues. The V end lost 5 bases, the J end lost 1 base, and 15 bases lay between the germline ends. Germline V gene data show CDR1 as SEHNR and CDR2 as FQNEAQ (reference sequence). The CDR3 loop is CASSPRGGSSYNEQFF. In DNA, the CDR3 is TGTGCCAGCAGCCCACGCGGAGGGAGTTCCTACAATGAGCAGTTCTTC.

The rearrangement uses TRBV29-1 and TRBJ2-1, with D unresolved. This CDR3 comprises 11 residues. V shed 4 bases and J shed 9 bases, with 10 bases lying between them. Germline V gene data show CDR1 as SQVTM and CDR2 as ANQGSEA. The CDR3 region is CSVVRFGEQFF. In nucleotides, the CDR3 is TGCAGCGTTGTTCGTTTCGGTGAGCAGTTCTTC.

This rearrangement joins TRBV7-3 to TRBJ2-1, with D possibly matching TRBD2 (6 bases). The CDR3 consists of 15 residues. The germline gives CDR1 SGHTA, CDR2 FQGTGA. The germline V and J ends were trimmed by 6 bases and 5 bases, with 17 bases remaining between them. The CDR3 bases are TGTGCCAGCAGACGGAGGGGCGGACTGAACAATGAGCAGTTCTTC. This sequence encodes CASRRRGGLNNEQFF.

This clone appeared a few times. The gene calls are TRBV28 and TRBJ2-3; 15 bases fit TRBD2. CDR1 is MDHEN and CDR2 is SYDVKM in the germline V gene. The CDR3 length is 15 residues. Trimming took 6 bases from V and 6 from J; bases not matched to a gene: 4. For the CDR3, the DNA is TGTGCCAGCAGGCGGACTAGCGGGAGGGTCGATACGCAGTATTTT. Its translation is CASRRTSGRVDTQYF.